This T cell receptor beta chain was retrieved from a study of T-cell memory formation after mild COVID-19. Findings of the study overall: There was no confirmation that second-wave clones peaking on day 37 were SARS-CoV-2 specific.

The CDR3 is 11 amino acids. Germline CDR1 MDHEN, CDR2 SYDVKM. V was shortened by 11 bases and J by 5 bases, with 13 bases between the two germline ends. TCRdb re-derived calls from the 5' RACE reads in MiXCR, one entry per CDR3 protein. This table holds about 390,000 distinct CDR3 sequences, roughly 15% found once. A word on this clonotype: The target antigen is unknown.

This sequence originates from a young man who had mild COVID-19 (a few samples of this study predate the infection). Cell type and time point are not known. Sequenced material: PBMCs or a T cell subset sorted from them (not recorded which). V usage is TRBV28 and J usage is TRBJ2-7; maybe TRBD2 (7 bases). Here the CDR3 DNA reads TGTGCCCACAAGGGGGGGGACGAGCAGTACGTC. Its protein is CAHKGGDEQYV.